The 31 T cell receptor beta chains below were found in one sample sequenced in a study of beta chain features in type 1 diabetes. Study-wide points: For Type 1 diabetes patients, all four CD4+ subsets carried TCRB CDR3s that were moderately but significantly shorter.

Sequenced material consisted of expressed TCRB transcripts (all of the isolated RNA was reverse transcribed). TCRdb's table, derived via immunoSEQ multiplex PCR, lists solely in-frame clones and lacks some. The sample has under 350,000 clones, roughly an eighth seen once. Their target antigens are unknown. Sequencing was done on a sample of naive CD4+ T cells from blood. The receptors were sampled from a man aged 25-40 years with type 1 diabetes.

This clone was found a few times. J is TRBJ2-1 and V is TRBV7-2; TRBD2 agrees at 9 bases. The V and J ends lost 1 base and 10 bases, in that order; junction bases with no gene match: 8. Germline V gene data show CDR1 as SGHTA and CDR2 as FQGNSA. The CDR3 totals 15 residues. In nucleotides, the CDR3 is TGTGCCAGCAGCTTAGGGGGCGGGAGGGCCGGGGAGCAGTTCTTC. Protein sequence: CASSLGGGRAGEQFF.

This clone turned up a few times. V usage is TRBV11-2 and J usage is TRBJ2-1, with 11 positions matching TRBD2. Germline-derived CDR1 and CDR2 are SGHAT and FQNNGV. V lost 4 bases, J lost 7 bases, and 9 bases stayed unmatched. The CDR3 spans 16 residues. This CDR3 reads CASSSALAGGRNEQFF. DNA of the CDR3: TGTGCCAGCAGCTCCGCTCTAGCGGGAGGTAGAAATGAGCAGTTCTTC.

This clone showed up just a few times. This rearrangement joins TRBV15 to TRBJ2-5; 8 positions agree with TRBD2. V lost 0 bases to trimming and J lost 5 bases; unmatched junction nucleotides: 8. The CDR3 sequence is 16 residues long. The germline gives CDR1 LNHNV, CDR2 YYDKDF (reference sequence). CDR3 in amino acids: CATSRDIGGRWETQYF. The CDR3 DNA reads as TGTGCCACCAGCAGAGACATCGGCGGGAGGTGGGAGACCCAGTACTTC. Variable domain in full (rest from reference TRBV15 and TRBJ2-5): DAMVIQNPRYQVTQFGKPVTLSCSQTLNHNVMYWYQQKSSQAPKLLFHYYDKDFNNEADTPDNFQSRRPNTSFCFLDIRSPGLGDTAMYLCATSRDIGGRWETQYFGPGTRLLVL.

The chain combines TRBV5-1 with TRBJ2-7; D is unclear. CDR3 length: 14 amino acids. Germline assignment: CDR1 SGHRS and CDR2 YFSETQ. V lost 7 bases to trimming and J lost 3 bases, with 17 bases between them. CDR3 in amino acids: CASRPLTTGYEQYF. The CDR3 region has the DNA TGCGCCAGCCGTCCTCTGACGACGGGCTACGAGCAGTACTTC. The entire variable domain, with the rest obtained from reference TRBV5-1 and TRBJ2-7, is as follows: KAGVTQTPRYLIKTRGQQVTLSCSPISGHRSVSWYQQTPGQGLQFLFEYFSETQRNKGNFPGRFSGRQFSNSRSEMNVSTLELGDSALYLCASRPLTTGYEQYFGPGTRLTVT.

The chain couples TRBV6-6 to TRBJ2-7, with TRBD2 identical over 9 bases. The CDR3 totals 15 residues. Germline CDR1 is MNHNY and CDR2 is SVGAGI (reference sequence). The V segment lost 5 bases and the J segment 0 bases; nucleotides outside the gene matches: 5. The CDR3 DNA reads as TGTGCCAGCAGTCGGCTAGCGGGGCCCTCCTACGAGCAGTACTTC. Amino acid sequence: CASSRLAGPSYEQYF.

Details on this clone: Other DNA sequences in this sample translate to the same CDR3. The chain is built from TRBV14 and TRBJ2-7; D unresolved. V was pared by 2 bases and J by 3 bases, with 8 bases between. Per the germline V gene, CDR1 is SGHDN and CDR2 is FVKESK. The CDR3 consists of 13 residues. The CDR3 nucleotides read TGTGCCAGCAGCCAACACCGAGACTACGAGCAGTACTTC. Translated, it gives CASSQHRDYEQYF.

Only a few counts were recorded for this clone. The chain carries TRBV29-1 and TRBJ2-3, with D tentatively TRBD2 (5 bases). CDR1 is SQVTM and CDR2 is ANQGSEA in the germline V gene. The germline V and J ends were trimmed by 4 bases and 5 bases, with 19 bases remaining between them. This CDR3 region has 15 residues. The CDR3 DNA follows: TGCAGCGTTGCCCAGAGGTTGGTCGCGGGAGATACGCAGTATTTT. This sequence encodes CSVAQRLVAGDTQYF.

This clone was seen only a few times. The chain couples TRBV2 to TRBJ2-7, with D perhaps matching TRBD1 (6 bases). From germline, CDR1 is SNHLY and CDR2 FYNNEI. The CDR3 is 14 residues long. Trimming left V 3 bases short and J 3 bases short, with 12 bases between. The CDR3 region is CASSDGDTYYEQYF. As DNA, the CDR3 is TGTGCCAGCAGTGACGGGGACACGTACTACGAGCAGTACTTC. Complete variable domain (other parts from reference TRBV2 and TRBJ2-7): EPEVTQTPSHQVTQMGQEVILRCVPISNHLYFYWYRQILGQKVEFLVSFYNNEISEKSEIFDDQFSVERPDGSNFTLKIRSTKLEDSAMYFCASSDGDTYYEQYFGPGTRLTVT.

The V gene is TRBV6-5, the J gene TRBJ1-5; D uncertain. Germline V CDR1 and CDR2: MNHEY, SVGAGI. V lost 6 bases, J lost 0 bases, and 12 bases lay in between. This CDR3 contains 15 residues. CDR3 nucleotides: TGTGCCAGCAGGCAAACCTTCAGTAGCAATCAGCCCCAGCATTTT. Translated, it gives CASRQTFSSNQPQHF.

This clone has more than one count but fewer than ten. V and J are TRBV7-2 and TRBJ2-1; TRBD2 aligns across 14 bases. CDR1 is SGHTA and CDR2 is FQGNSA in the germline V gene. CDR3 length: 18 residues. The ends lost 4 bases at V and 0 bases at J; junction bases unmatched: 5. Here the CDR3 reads CASSYGTSGSVSYNEQFF. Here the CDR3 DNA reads TGTGCCAGCAGCTACGGGACTAGCGGGAGTGTCTCCTACAATGAGCAGTTCTTC.

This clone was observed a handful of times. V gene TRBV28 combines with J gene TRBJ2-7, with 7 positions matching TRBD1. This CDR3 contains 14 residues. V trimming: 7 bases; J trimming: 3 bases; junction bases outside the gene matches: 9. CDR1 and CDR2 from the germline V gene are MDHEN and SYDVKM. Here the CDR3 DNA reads TGTGCCAGCACCCCATTTGGGACAGACTACGAGCAGTACTTC. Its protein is CASTPFGTDYEQYF.

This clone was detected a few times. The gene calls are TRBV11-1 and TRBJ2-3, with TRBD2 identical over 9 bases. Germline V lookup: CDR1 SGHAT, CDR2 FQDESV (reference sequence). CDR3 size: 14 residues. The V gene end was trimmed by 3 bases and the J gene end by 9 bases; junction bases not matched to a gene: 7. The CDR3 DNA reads TGTGCCAGCAGCTTGGCGGGAGGGCCGGTCACGCAGTATTTT. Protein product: CASSLAGGPVTQYF.

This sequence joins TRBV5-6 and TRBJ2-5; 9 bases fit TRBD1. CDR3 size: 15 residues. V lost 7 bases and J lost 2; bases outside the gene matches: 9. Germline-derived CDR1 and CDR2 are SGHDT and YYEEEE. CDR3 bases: TGTGCCAGCCTCACGACAGGGGGTTCTCAAGAGACCCAGTACTTC. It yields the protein CASLTTGGSQETQYF.

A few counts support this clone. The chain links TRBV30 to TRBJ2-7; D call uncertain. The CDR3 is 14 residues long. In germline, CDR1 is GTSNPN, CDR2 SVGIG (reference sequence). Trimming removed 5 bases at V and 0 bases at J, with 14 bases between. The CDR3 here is CAWEVNEASYEQYF. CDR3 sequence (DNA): TGTGCCTGGGAGGTAAATGAGGCCTCCTACGAGCAGTACTTC. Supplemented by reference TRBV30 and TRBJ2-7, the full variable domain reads SQTIHQWPATLVQPVGSPLSLECTVEGTSNPNLYWYRQAAGRGLQLLFYSVGIGQISSEVPQNLSASRPQDRQFILSSKKLLLSDSGFYLCAWEVNEASYEQYFGPGTRLTVT.

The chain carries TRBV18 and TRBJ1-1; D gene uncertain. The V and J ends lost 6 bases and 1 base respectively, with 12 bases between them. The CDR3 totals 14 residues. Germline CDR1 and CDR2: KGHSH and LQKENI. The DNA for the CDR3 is TGTGCCAGCTCGGATGCAGGTGAGAACACTGAAGCTTTCTTT. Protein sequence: CASSDAGENTEAFF.

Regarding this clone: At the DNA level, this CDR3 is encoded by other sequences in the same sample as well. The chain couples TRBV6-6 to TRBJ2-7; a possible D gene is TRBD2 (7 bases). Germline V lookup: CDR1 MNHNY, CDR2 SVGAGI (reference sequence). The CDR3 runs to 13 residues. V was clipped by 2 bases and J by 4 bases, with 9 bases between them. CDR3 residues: CASSYRGGYEQYF. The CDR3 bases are TGTGCCAGCAGTTACAGGGGGGGGTACGAGCAGTACTTC.

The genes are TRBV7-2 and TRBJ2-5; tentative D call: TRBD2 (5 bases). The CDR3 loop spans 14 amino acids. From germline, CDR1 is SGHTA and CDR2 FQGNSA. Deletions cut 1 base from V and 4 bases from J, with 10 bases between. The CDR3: CASSLGGSGETQYF. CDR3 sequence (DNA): TGTGCCAGCAGCTTAGGTGGGAGCGGAGAGACCCAGTACTTC. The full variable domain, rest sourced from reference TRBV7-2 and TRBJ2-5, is GAGVSQSPSNKVTEKGKDVELRCDPISGHTALYWYRQSLGQGLEFLIYFQGNSAPDKSGLPSDRFSAERTGGSVSTLTIQRTQQEDSAVYLCASSLGGSGETQYFGPGTRLLVL.

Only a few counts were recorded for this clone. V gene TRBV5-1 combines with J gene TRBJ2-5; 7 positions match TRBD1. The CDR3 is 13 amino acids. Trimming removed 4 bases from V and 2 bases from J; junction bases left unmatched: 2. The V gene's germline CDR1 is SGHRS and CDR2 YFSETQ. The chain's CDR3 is CASSGGQQETQYF. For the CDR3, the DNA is TGCGCCAGCAGCGGGGGACAGCAAGAGACCCAGTACTTC.

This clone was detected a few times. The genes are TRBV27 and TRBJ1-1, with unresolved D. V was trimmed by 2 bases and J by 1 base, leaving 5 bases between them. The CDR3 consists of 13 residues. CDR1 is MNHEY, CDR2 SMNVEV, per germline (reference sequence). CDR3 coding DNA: TGTGCCAGCAGTTTAAGTAGGAACACTGAAGCTTTCTTT. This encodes CASSLSRNTEAFF.

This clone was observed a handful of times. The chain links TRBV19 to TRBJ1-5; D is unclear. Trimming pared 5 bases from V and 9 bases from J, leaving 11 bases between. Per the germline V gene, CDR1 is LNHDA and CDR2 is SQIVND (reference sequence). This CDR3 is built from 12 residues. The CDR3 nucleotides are TGTGCCAGTAGTTACCCCCGGGGGCCCCAGCATTTT. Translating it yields CASSYPRGPQHF.

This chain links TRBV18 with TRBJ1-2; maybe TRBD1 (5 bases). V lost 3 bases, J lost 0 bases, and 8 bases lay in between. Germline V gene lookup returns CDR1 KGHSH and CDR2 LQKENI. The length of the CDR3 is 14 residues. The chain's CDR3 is CASSPEQANYGYTF. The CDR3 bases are TGTGCCAGCTCACCGGAACAGGCTAACTATGGCTACACCTTC.

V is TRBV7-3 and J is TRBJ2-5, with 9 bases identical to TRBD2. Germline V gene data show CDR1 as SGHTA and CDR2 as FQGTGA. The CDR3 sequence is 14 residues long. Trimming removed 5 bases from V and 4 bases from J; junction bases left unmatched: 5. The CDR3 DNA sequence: TGTGCCAGCAGCCTGTTAGCGGGAGTAGAGACCCAGTACTTC. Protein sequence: CASSLLAGVETQYF.

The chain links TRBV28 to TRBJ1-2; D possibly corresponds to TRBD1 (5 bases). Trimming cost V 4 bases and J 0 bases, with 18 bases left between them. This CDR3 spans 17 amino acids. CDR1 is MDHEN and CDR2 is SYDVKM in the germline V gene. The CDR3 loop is CASSYREGRTSNYGYTF. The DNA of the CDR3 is TGTGCCAGCAGTTACCGGGAGGGGAGGACCTCTAACTATGGCTACACCTTC.

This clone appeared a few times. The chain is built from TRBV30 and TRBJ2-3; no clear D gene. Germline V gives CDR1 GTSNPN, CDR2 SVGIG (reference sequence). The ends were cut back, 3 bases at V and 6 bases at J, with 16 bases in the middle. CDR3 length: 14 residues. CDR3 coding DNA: TGTGCCTGGAGGACGTCCTCCGGGTGGGATACGCAGTATTTT. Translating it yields CAWRTSSGWDTQYF.

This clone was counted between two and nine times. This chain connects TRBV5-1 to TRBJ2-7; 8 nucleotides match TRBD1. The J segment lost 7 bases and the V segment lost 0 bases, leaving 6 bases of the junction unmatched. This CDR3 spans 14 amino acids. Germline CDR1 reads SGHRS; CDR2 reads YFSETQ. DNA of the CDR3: TGCGCCAGCAGCTTGGTTGGGACAGGTCTTGAGCAGTACTTC. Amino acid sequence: CASSLVGTGLEQYF.

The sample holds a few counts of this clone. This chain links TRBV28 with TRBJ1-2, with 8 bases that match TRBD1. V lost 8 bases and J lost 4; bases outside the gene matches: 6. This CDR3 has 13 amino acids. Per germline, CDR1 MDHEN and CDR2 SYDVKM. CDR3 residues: CASADRVIYGYTF. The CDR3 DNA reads TGTGCCAGCGCGGACAGGGTTATCTATGGCTACACCTTC.

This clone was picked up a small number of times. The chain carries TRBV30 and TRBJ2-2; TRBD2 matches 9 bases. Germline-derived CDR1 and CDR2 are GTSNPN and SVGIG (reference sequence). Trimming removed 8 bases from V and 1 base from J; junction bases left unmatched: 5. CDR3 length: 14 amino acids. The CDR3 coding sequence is TGTGCCCAGCGGGGGGCGGGGAACACCGGGGAGCTGTTTTTT. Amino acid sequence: CAQRGAGNTGELFF.

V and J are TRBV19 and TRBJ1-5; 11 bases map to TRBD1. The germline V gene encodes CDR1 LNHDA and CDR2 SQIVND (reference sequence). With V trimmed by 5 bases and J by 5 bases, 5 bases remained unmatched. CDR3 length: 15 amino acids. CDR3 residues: CASSFRTGGYQPQHF. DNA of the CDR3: TGTGCCAGTAGTTTCCGGACAGGGGGCTATCAGCCCCAGCATTTT.

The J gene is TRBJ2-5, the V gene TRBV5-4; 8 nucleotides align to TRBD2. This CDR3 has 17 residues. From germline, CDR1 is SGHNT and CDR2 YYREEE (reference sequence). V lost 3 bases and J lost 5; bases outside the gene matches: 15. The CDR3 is CASSSKGLAVVGETQYF. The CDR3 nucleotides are TGTGCCAGCAGCTCTAAAGGACTAGCAGTAGTGGGGGAGACCCAGTACTTC.

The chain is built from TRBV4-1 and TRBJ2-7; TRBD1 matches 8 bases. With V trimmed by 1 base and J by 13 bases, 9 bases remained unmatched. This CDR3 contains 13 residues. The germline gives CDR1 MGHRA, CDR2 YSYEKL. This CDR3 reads CASSQAIGQGHYF. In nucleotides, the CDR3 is TGCGCCAGCAGCCAAGCGATAGGACAGGGTCATTACTTC.

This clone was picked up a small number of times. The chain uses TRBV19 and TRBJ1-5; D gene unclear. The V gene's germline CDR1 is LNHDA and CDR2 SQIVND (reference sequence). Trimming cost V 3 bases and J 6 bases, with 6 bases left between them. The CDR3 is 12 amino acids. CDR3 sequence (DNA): TGTGCCAGTAGTATGGCGGGTCAGCCCCAGCATTTT. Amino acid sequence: CASSMAGQPQHF.